The T cell receptor beta chain described here comes from a study of T cells after yellow fever vaccination. The wider study: For low cell numbers, libraries were made with SMART-Seq v4 Ultra Low Input.

This clonotype was detected many times. Antigen: not known. It was through 5'RACE template switching that TCR cDNA was made, with a universal primer site and UMIs added. MiXCR was run by TCRdb on the 5' RACE reads, yielding one entry per CDR3 protein. The sample has about 580,000 distinct CDR3 sequences, less than 20% seen once. Trimming removed 4 bases at V and 1 base at J, with 5 bases between. Per the germline V gene, CDR1 is SGHDT and CDR2 is YYEEEE. This CDR3 region has 12 residues. Study-wide points: Primary-vaccination clones mostly resurfaced post-booster (about 95% CD4, 85% to 90% CD8). The bulk population could contribute abundant contaminating clonotypes to FACS-sorted repertoires.

Material: PBMCs, obtained 5 to 6 days after the first yellow fever vaccination. The V and J genes are TRBV5-6 and TRBJ2-5; D is undetermined. The TCR was taken from a man in his late teens or twenties who received the YFV17D yellow fever vaccine. CDR3 residues: CASSRIQETQYF. The CDR3 DNA reads TGTGCCAGCAGCCGAATCCAAGAGACCCAGTACTTC.